This T cell receptor (beta chain) was obtained from a study of cytomegalovirus exposure and HLA in healthy donors. V gave up 3 bases and J gave up 2 bases, with 6 bases separating them. CDR1 is SGDLS, CDR2 YYNGEE, per germline. The CDR3 contains 13 residues. Use of 60 Vbeta and 13 Jbeta primers characterized the PCR. Sequenced by immunoSEQ multiplex PCR; TCRdb stores in-frame clones only, minus some. The data contain 150,000 to 180,000 clones, roughly 80% of them singletons. The V gene is TRBV9, the J gene TRBJ2-1; weak D call: TRBD2 (6 bases). The sequence was collected from a man in his late teens or twenties in good health and CMV-seronegative. The sequenced sample was PBMCs. The CDR3 DNA sequence: TGTGCCAGCAGCGGGAGGGCCTACAATGAGCAGTTCTTC. Translation gives CASSGRAYNEQFF.